The 22 T cell receptor beta chains reported below all come from one sample, sequenced in a study of T cell responses to AZD1222 COVID-19 vaccine. The repertoire was sequenced with immunoSEQ multiplex PCR; TCRdb's copy has only in-frame clones and lacks some. The sample comprises some 160,000 clones, 80% to 95% of which are singletons, and 4.4% rests with the top ten. The specimen was peripheral blood, collected on day 0 of AZD1222 vaccination. These receptors originate from an adult in good health.

The V and J genes are TRBV6-5 and TRBJ1-1; D is ambiguous. CDR3 length: 12 residues. Per the germline V gene, CDR1 is MNHEY and CDR2 is SVGAGI. The ends were cut back, 7 bases at V and 0 bases at J, with 6 bases in the middle. As DNA, the CDR3 is TGTGCCAGCAAAAACATGAACACTGAAGCTTTCTTT. Translated: CASKNMNTEAFF.

The gene calls are TRBV10-3 and TRBJ2-7, with a weak D call TRBD2 (6 bases). Germline V gene data show CDR1 as ENHRY and CDR2 as SYGVKD. Trimming removed 3 bases at V and 5 bases at J, with 20 bases between. This CDR3 contains 16 residues. Here the CDR3 DNA reads TGTGCCATCAGTGATGGAAGCGAGGGACTTATCCACGAGCAGTACTTC. It translates to CAISDGSEGLIHEQYF.

The V gene is TRBV6-4, the J gene TRBJ2-5, with 9 bases identical to TRBD2. Trimming at V came to 4 bases and at J to 2 bases, leaving 2 bases not matched to a gene. From germline, CDR1 is MRHNA and CDR2 SNTAGT. This CDR3 has 14 amino acids. CDR3 sequence reads: CASSGTSAQETQYF. DNA of the CDR3: TGTGCCAGCAGTGGGACTAGCGCTCAAGAGACCCAGTACTTC.

J is TRBJ1-1 and V is TRBV7-2; possibly TRBD1 for D (6 bases). The CDR3 has 14 amino acids. The germline V and J ends were trimmed by 3 bases and 1 base, with 9 bases remaining between them. Germline V gene data show CDR1 as SGHTA and CDR2 as FQGNSA. The CDR3 coding sequence is TGTGCCAGCAGCTTCCGGACAGCGAACACTGAAGCTTTCTTT. This sequence encodes CASSFRTANTEAFF.

The chain joins TRBV27 to TRBJ1-6; D not certain. The CDR3 totals 16 residues. The germline V and J ends were trimmed by 3 bases and 0 bases, with 9 bases remaining between them. Germline V gene sequence: CDR1 MNHEY, CDR2 SMNVEV (reference sequence). The CDR3 DNA reads as TGTGCCAGCAGTTTCCGGCAGAGCTCCTATAATTCACCCCTCCACTTT. The encoded protein is CASSFRQSSYNSPLHF.

The CDR3 DNA reads TGTGCCAGCAGCCAAGAGGCCCAGGGGGCGTTCCAAGAGACCCAGTACTTC. Residues: CASSQEAQGAFQETQYF. The chain links TRBV3-1 (or the pseudogene TRBV3-2) to TRBJ2-5; 8 bases match TRBD1. The junction had 7 bases not matched to a gene; V was cut back by 0 bases and J by 1 base. The CDR3 is 17 amino acids. CDR1 LGHDT and CDR2 YNNKEL come from the germline V gene (reference sequence).

The V and J genes are TRBV24-1 and TRBJ1-5, with TRBD1 matching over 12 bases. Germline V gene lookup returns CDR1 KGHDR and CDR2 SFDVKD. This CDR3 region has 16 residues. Trimming cost V 3 bases and J 6 bases; bases outside gene matches: 5. CDR3 region: CATSDAGQGAGQPQHF. CDR3 bases: TGTGCCACCAGTGATGCGGGACAGGGGGCGGGTCAGCCCCAGCATTTT.

This sequence joins TRBV27 and TRBJ1-2; TRBD1 is a possible D gene (6 bases). The CDR3 runs to 15 residues. Trimming shortened V by 0 bases and J by 8 bases, and 16 bases separated the two germline ends. Germline CDR1 reads MNHEY; CDR2 reads SMNVEV (reference sequence). The CDR3 coding sequence is TGTGCCAGCAGTTTATCTCTAGGGGGGACGGGAGGCTACACCTTC. This sequence encodes CASSLSLGGTGGYTF.

J is TRBJ1-2 and V is TRBV28; 10 bases fit TRBD1. Germline V gives CDR1 MDHEN, CDR2 SYDVKM. The CDR3 runs 16 residues. Trimming cost V 8 bases and J 5 bases; bases outside gene matches: 14. The chain's CDR3 is CASHQTGGYIWYGYTF. The CDR3 DNA reads TGTGCCAGCCACCAGACAGGGGGCTATATTTGGTATGGCTACACCTTC.

This chain connects TRBV11-2 to TRBJ1-3; 7 nucleotides line up with TRBD1. J gave up 2 bases and V 4 bases, and 5 bases lay outside the gene matches. CDR1 and CDR2 (germline): SGHAT, FQNNGV. The CDR3 has 15 amino acids. The CDR3 DNA reads TGTGCCAGCAGCTCCCGGGACAGAGCTGGAAACACCATATATTTT. Translated, it gives CASSSRDRAGNTIYF.

The gene calls are TRBV18 and TRBJ2-7; D might be TRBD1 (5 bases). Deletions cut 2 bases from V and 1 base from J, with 12 bases between. This CDR3 has 15 residues. Germline assignment: CDR1 KGHSH and CDR2 LQKENI. The CDR3 DNA sequence: TGTGCCAGCTCACCAATTGGTGGGGCATCCTACGAGCAGTACTTC. Translated, it gives CASSPIGGASYEQYF.

This clone has just one count. The chain joins TRBV14 to TRBJ1-5; D ambiguous. The V gene's germline CDR1 is SGHDN and CDR2 FVKESK. Trimming left V 4 bases short and J 1 base short, with 26 bases between. The CDR3 is 20 residues long. In nucleotides, the CDR3 is TGTGCCAGCAGCCTGGGTCGCCGGCTCGCGTCTGTTATAAGCAATCAGCCCCAGCATTTT. This gives the protein CASSLGRRLASVISNQPQHF.

This chain connects TRBV1 to TRBJ2-2; the table gives TRBD2 as D, unverified against the DNA. TRBV1 has pseudogene status. The CDR3 has 15 residues. The CDR3 here is CTSSQGRIGAGELFF. The CDR3 DNA follows: TGCACCAGCAGCCAAGGGAGGATTGGCGCCGGGGAGCTGTTTTTT.

This clone was detected only once. The chain recombines TRBV29-1 with TRBJ2-7; D might be TRBD1 (6 bases). The CDR3 is made up of 14 amino acids. CDR1 SQVTM and CDR2 ANQGSEA come from the germline V gene. Trimming stripped 4 bases from V and 3 bases from J, with 16 bases between. CDR3 sequence (DNA): TGCAGCGTTGTAAGGAACAGGGCAGGCTACGAGCAGTACTTC. Its protein is CSVVRNRAGYEQYF.

CDR3 amino acids: CASSFDSYEKLFF. The CDR3 bases are TGCGCCAGCAGCTTCGACAGTTATGAAAAACTGTTTTTT. This sequence joins TRBV5-1 and TRBJ1-4; perhaps TRBD1 as D (5 bases). Trimming took off 2 bases at V and 6 bases at J, with 8 bases between the two ends. The CDR3 spans 13 residues. Germline loops: CDR1 SGHRS, CDR2 YFSETQ.

V usage is TRBV7-9 and J usage is TRBJ2-1; D gene unclear. The CDR3 spans 16 residues. V gave up 1 base and J gave up 4 bases, with 14 bases separating them. The germline CDR1 and CDR2 sequences are SEHNR and FQNEAQ (reference sequence). CDR3 sequence: CASSLGRTVIYNEQFF. The CDR3 DNA sequence: TGTGCCAGCAGCTTAGGACGGACGGTGATTTACAATGAGCAGTTCTTC.

This clone was recorded only once. The gene calls are TRBV27 and TRBJ2-1; TRBD2 agrees at 10 bases. The CDR3 consists of 16 residues. Germline V lookup: CDR1 MNHEY, CDR2 SMNVEV (reference sequence). V was pared by 0 bases and J by 3 bases, with 2 bases of the junction left unmatched. The DNA for the CDR3 is TGTGCCAGCAGTTTATCCGGGACTAGCGTCTACAATGAGCAGTTCTTC. Its translation is CASSLSGTSVYNEQFF.

The V call is TRBV5-1, the J call TRBJ2-5; 11 bases line up with TRBD2. The CDR3 loop spans 16 amino acids. In germline, CDR1 is SGHRS, CDR2 YFSETQ. The V segment lost 7 bases and the J segment 5 bases; nucleotides outside the gene matches: 13. Here the CDR3 DNA reads TGCGCCAGCCAGATTGATAGCGGGAGGGCCGTGGAGACCCAGTACTTC. Translating it yields CASQIDSGRAVETQYF.

The chain carries TRBV5-5 and TRBJ1-2; D is perhaps TRBD1 (6 bases). The V gene lost 4 bases and the J gene lost 2 bases, with 12 bases spanning the gap. The CDR3 runs 14 residues. Per germline, CDR1 SGHKS and CDR2 YYEKEE (reference sequence). The CDR3 loop is CASSNRDINYGYTF. The DNA for the CDR3 is TGTGCCAGCAGCAACCGGGACATCAACTATGGCTACACCTTC.

This clone came up once. The rearrangement uses TRBV4-2 and TRBJ2-1; 8 bases agree with TRBD2. V gave up 5 bases and J gave up 2 bases; unmatched junction bases: 8. The germline gives CDR1 LGHNA, CDR2 YNFKEQ. The CDR3 is 16 amino acids. CDR3: CASSISAGGPYNEQFF. As DNA, the CDR3 is TGTGCCAGCAGCATTAGCGCGGGAGGCCCCTACAATGAGCAGTTCTTC.

V gene TRBV28 combines with J gene TRBJ2-3; 9 bases map to TRBD2. This CDR3 has 19 amino acids. The germline V gene encodes CDR1 MDHEN and CDR2 SYDVKM. J was trimmed by 0 bases and V by 10 bases; bases with no gene match: 20. DNA of the CDR3: TGTGCCATCACCCGAGGGGGCGGGAGGGCCGGTGGTAGCACAGATACGCAGTATTTT. Translating gives CAITRGGGRAGGSTDTQYF.

This chain connects TRBV6-5 to TRBJ2-7; D is ambiguous. The V gene lost 4 bases and the J gene lost 3 bases, with 10 bases spanning the gap. The CDR3 runs to 13 residues. The germline gives CDR1 MNHEY, CDR2 SVGAGI. The CDR3 nucleotides are TGTGCCAGCAGTTCCCACTCCAACTACGAGCAGTACTTC. This codes for CASSSHSNYEQYF.